Given below is one T cell receptor (beta chain) in context. Its antigen is not identified. Trimming cost V 2 bases and J 0 bases; bases outside gene matches: 5. This CDR3 is built from 16 residues. CDR1 is SGHAT and CDR2 is FQDESV in the germline V gene (reference sequence). The sample belongs to a study of graft-versus-host responses after intestinal transplantation. Study information: Transplant types were multivisceral, liver-intestinal, or isolated intestinal. Tacrolimus and steroids were given for about 3 years to all recipients after anti-thymocyte globulin induction. Findings of the study overall: With peak circulating GvH clone levels came an association with early post-transplant HvG declines. GvH clones appeared in recipient marrow, some first in ileum or blood.

This table comes from immunoSEQ multiplex PCR, and its TCRdb copy is limited to in-frame clones, with some not included. Of 110,000 to 150,000 clones in the sample, around nine tenths were seen once. Material: unstimulated CD4+ T cells sorted from spleen or lymph node cells, obtained before intestinal transplant. The sequence came from a human donor who received an intestinal transplant. The chain links TRBV11-1 to TRBJ2-5; 8 nucleotides match TRBD2. CDR3 sequence: CASSLRLAGNQETQYF. DNA of the CDR3: TGTGCCAGCAGCTTACGCCTAGCGGGTAACCAAGAGACCCAGTACTTC. The full variable domain, its missing parts supplied by reference TRBV11-1 and TRBJ2-5, is EAEVAQSPRYKITEKSQAVAFWCDPISGHATLYWYRQILGQGPELLVQFQDESVVDDSQLPKDRFSAERLKGVDSTLKIQPAELGDSAMYLCASSLRLAGNQETQYFGPGTRLLVL.